The T cell receptor (beta chain) described here comes from a study of T cells in Graves' hyperthyroidism and ophthalmopathy. Regarding the study as a whole: Among thyroid clonotypes expanded above 0.001, most also appeared in blood. The model's output predicted ophthalmopathy at a median of roughly seven months prior to onset.

Exclusion followed for patients with uncontrolled infection, other autoimmune disease, pregnancy or lactation. CDR1 is KGHSH and CDR2 is LQKENI in the germline V gene. There are 14 residues in the CDR3. V dropped 3 bases and J dropped 3; count of bases not matched to a gene: 4. RNA transcripts provided the source from which TCR beta CDR3 regions were amplified. The HTBI primer set drove a first-round RT-PCR of the TCR CDR3. TCRdb analysed the multiplex PCR reads with MiXCR anew, one entry per CDR3 protein. Seen here are approximately 400,000 distinct CDR3 sequences, approximately 13% observed once, and the top ten hold roughly 20%. This clonotype was picked up a small number of times. Its antigen remains unidentified.

This receptor was taken from a man aged 25 to 40 with Graves' hyperthyroidism that later progressed to Graves' ophthalmopathy. The V gene is TRBV18, the J gene TRBJ2-7; 8 bases line up with TRBD1. Material for sequencing was blood. The CDR3 DNA reads as TGTGCCAGCTCACCGGGACAGGAAGGCTACGAGCAGTACTTC. Translating gives CASSPGQEGYEQYF. The full variable domain, rest sourced from reference TRBV18 and TRBJ2-7, is NAGVMQNPRHLVRRRGQEARLRCSPMKGHSHVYWYRQLPEEGLKFMVYLQKENIIDESGMPKERFSAEFPKEGPSILRIQQVVRGDSAAYFCASSPGQEGYEQYFGPGTRLTVT.